This T cell receptor (beta chain) was found in a study of blood T cell repertoires in COVID-19. Overall study: The origin of the acute and convalescent COVID-19 samples was the United States, Italy and Spain. PBMCs, B-cell-depleted T cells, or T cells were the source of the cDNA or gDNA that made up the material.

This CDR3 comprises 15 residues. CDR1 SGHDT and CDR2 YYEEEE come from the germline V gene. V gave up 6 bases and J gave up 4 bases; unmatched junction bases: 9. Authors' data handling: By means of reference gene primer amplification, nucleated cell counts were estimated. TCRdb's table, derived via immunoSEQ multiplex PCR, lists solely in-frame clones and lacks some. V, J and clone size derive from that table, while D and trimming were established from the DNA sequence. Of tens of thousands of clones in the sample, more than 80% were seen once. The origin of this receptor is a man between 65 and 85 years old with active COVID-19. The J gene is TRBJ1-2, the V gene TRBV5-6; 10 bases are a match to TRBD1. The sample consisted of peripheral blood. CDR3 loop: CASNFRQGAGYGYTF. The CDR3 DNA reads TGTGCCAGCAACTTCAGACAGGGGGCAGGCTATGGCTACACCTTC.